The source of this T cell receptor beta chain is a study of blood T cell repertoires in COVID-19 (dated by TCRdb to about 2020). About the full investigation: The collaborator samples originated in the United States, Italy and Spain and spanned the acute and convalescent phases of COVID-19. The prospective study material was composed of cDNA or gDNA derived from T cells, B-cell-depleted T cells, or PBMCs. Deeply sampled blood TCRbeta repertoires from subjects exposed to, actively infected with, or recovered from COVID-19 were included in the dataset. The repertoires were made available in a free public database intended to serve as a resource for research on the immune response to SARS-CoV-2. The samples were drawn from the first 160 participants of the ongoing ImmuneRACE study and from over 950 subjects provided by 6 global collaborators. Nearly every sample came with metadata listing a de-identified subject ID, COVID-19 status, age in years and sex. Where HLA class I and class II types were available, the types were taken from metadata supplied by the sample provider, not from assay-based typing.

The collaborating institutions used their own protocols to collect whole blood in K2EDTA tubes. For TCRbeta analysis, collaborators shipped samples as frozen whole blood, isolated PBMCs, or DNA extracted from either of those sample types. On this clone itself: This clone's antigen is unknown. Base qualities are missing; no much larger clone stands one base away.

Measured from the cysteine to the phenylalanine, the CDR3 is 16 residues long. Kept here is only the CDR3 DNA, which spans 48 bases and is read in frame from base 1. At the junction V is shortened by 5 bases and J by 8 bases; bases outside the gene matches: 14. CDR1 and CDR2 are read off the germline V gene as MDHEN and SYDVKM. Study-wide conclusions, independent of this receptor: The quantity of clinical and demographic metadata differed by source and by participant and was supplied without curation.

TCRbeta CDR3 regions were amplified from genomic DNA by means of the immunoSEQ Assay, a bias-controlled multiplex PCR. Turning to the authors' computational methods: The number of nucleated cells in each sample was estimated from the amplification of reference gene primers within the assay. To quantify the absolute abundance of each unique TCRbeta CDR3 rearrangement, sequence reads were collapsed and filtered. Productive Simpson clonality was computed per sample as the square root of Simpson's diversity index over productive rearrangements. What TCRdb holds here is the immuneACCESS table cut down to in-frame rearrangements. Part of the clones is not present; checked against another copy, under half of the missing clones reflect an unresolved V gene, and the others are unexplained. Clone size and the V and J calls come from that table; the DNA yielded D and trimming. The table for this sample lists 140,000 to 150,000 clones; over 65% of them were counted only once. 16% of the sample lies in the top ten.

Sample: peripheral blood. The sequence came from a man in his fifties with acute or convalescent COVID-19. The rearrangement joined TRBV28 to TRBJ1-5, with 8 central nucleotides matching TRBD1. CDR3 protein: CASSPIRQGLGEPQHF. The base sequence is TGTGCCAGCAGTCCAATTAGACAGGGGCTGGGGGAGCCCCAGCATTTT.